This T cell receptor (beta chain) derives from a study of CD8+ T cells in alopecia areata. Study at large: Oral tofacitinib, 5 to 10 mg twice daily, was given in an open-label trial. Notes on the study in general: Tofacitinib significantly lowered scalp clonality and expanded CD8+ clones among the top 100. Greater clonality was observed in lesional scalp samples, especially alopecia totalis/universalis, versus normal scalp.

As to treatment: oral pan-JAK inhibitor, 5-10 mg twice daily. Alopecia areata patients provided lesional scalp punch biopsies and peripheral blood, both collected for the study. Of note for this clone: Its target is unknown.

As the sequencing template, cDNA was produced by extracting RNA and reverse transcribing it. Only in-frame clones appear in the TCRdb table, and some are missing; sequencing was by immunoSEQ multiplex PCR. The table includes some 200,000 clones, roughly 61% detected once. The CDR3 consists of 15 residues. V was pared by 1 base and J by 0 bases, with 7 bases between. CDR1 is MGHRA, CDR2 YSYEKL, per germline. The TCR sequence derives from a human donor with alopecia areata. The chain combines TRBV4-1 with TRBJ1-5, with D possibly matching TRBD1 (6 bases). The sample consisted of CD8+ T cells sorted from blood, taken at week 24, from a patient treated with tofacitinib. The CDR3 DNA sequence: TGCGCCAGCAGCCAAGCGACAGGTAGCAATCAGCCCCAGCATTTT. It specifies CASSQATGSNQPQHF.